Here is one T cell receptor (beta chain) with its context. The germline CDR1 and CDR2 sequences are SNHLY and FYNNEI. V was clipped by 3 bases and J by 2 bases, with 10 bases between them. The CDR3 is 14 amino acids. Sequenced by immunoSEQ multiplex PCR; TCRdb stores in-frame clones only, minus some. The sample yields about 440,000 clones, around 90% seen once. The record originates from a study of blood T cell repertoires in COVID-19. At the level of the study: T cells, B-cell-depleted T cells, or PBMCs supplied cDNA or gDNA.

Sequences were obtained from PBMCs or T cells enriched from blood (not recorded which). The TCR comes from a woman aged 18-29 years with acute COVID-19. The chain is built from TRBV2 and TRBJ2-5; D remains unclear. CDR3 in DNA: TGTGCCAGCAGTGATTCCAACCAGCAAGAGACCCAGTACTTC. It is translated as CASSDSNQQETQYF.